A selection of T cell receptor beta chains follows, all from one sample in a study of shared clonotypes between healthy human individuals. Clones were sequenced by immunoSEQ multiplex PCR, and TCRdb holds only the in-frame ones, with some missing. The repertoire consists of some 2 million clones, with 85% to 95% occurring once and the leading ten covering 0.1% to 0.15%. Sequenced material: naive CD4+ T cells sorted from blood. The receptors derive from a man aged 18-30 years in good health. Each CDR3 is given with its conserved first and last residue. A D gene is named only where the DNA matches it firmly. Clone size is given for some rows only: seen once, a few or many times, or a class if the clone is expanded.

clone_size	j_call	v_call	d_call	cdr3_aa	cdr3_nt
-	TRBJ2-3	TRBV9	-	CASSATAVAFTQYF	TGTGCCAGCAGCGCGACGGCCGTCGCCTTTACGCAGTATTTT
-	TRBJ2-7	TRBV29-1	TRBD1	CSVSGTGPLYEQYF	TGCAGCGTATCCGGGACAGGGCCGCTCTACGAGCAGTACTTC
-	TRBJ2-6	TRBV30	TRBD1	CAWRPTGLFSGANVLTF	TGTGCCTGGAGACCGACAGGGCTCTTCTCGGGGGCCAACGTCCTGACTTTC
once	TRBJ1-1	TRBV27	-	CASTPGGGVRAFF	TGTGCCAGCACCCCTGGGGGGGGCGTGCGGGCTTTCTTT
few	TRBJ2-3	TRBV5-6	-	CASSSGTDTQYF	TGTGCCAGCAGCTCAGGGACAGATACGCAGTATTTT
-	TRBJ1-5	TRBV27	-	CASSIREGNQPQHF	TGTGCCAGCAGCATCAGGGAGGGCAATCAGCCCCAGCATTTT
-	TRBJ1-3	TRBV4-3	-	CASSQEVGGGNTIYF	TGCGCCAGCAGCCAAGAGGTCGGGGGCGGAAACACCATATATTTT
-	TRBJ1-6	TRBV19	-	CASSIGGTPLHF	TGTGCCAGTAGTATAGGGGGGACCCCCCTCCACTTT
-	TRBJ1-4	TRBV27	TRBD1	CASSQGDRGPEKLFF	TGTGCCAGCAGTCAGGGGGACAGGGGGCCTGAAAAACTGTTTTTT
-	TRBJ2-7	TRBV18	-	CASSPSQGSSSYEQYF	TGTGCCAGCTCACCGAGTCAGGGCTCTTCTTCCTACGAGCAGTACTTC
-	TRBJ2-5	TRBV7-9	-	CASSFLSATDGQETQYF	TGTGCCAGCAGCTTCCTGTCTGCTACGGACGGTCAAGAGACCCAGTACTTC
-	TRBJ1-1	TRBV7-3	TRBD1	CASSLMGQGRTEAFF	TGTGCCAGCAGCTTAATGGGACAGGGGAGGACTGAAGCTTTCTTT
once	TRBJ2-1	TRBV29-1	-	CTLPPSEYNEQFF	TGCACCCTCCCCCCTAGCGAGTACAATGAGCAGTTCTTC
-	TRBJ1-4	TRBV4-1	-	CASSQDRGTVNEKLFF	TGCGCCAGCAGCCAAGATCGCGGGACGGTAAATGAAAAACTGTTTTTT
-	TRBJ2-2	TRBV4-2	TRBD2	CASSRPSGEGFAGELFF	TGTGCCAGCAGCCGCCCTAGCGGGGAGGGGTTCGCCGGGGAGCTGTTTTTT
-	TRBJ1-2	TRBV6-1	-	CASSEIVGPYGYTF	TGTGCCAGCAGTGAAATAGTCGGCCCCTATGGCTACACCTTC
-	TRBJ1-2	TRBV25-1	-	CASSQNYGYTF	TGTGCCAGCAGTCAGAACTATGGCTACACCTTC
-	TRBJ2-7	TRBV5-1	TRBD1	CASSSTGTGVYEQYF	TGCGCCAGCAGCTCTACCGGGACAGGAGTCTACGAGCAGTACTTC
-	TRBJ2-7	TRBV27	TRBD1	CASRSDRVGDREQYF	TGTGCCAGCAGGAGTGACAGGGTAGGGGATCGAGAGCAGTACTTC
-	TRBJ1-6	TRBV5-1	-	CASSLAGSRYNSPLHF	TGCGCCAGCAGCTTGGCGGGCAGCAGGTACAATTCACCCCTCCACTTT
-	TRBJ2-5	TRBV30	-	CAWSSSGWETQYF	TGTGCCTGGAGTTCCAGCGGATGGGAGACCCAGTACTTC
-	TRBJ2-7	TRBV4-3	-	CASSQFPSSYEQYF	TGCGCCAGCAGCCAGTTCCCTAGTTCCTACGAGCAGTACTTC
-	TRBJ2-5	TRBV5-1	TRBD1	CASSLAMDRGQTQYF	TGCGCCAGCAGCTTGGCCATGGACAGGGGTCAGACCCAGTACTTC
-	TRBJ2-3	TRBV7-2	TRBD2	CASSLDGLAGGLSTDTQYF	TGTGCCAGCAGCTTGGACGGACTAGCGGGGGGCCTTAGCACAGATACGCAGTATTTT
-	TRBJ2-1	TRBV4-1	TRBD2	CASSQEEWTSATYNEQFF	TGCGCCAGCAGCCAAGAAGAGTGGACTAGCGCGACTTACAATGAGCAGTTCTTC
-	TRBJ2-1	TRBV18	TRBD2	CASSPRGPSGTEGPRTNNEQFF	TGTGCCAGCTCACCCCGGGGCCCAAGCGGGACCGAGGGACCCCGAACGAACAATGAGCAGTTCTTC
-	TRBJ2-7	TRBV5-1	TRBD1	CASSKGQGGYEQYF	TGCGCCAGCAGCAAGGGACAGGGAGGCTACGAGCAGTACTTC
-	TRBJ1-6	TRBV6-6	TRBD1	CASSLDRGPNSPLHF	TGTGCCAGCAGCCTCGACAGGGGACCTAATTCACCCCTCCACTTT
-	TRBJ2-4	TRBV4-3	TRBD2	CASSQRLAGEPAKNIQYF	TGCGCCAGCAGCCAGCGACTAGCGGGAGAGCCAGCCAAAAACATTCAGTACTTC
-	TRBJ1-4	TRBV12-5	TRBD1	CASGFTGGGEKLFF	TGTGCTAGTGGTTTCACAGGGGGCGGTGAAAAACTGTTTTTT
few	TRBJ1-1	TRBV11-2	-	CASTLFRNTEAFF	TGTGCCAGCACCCTGTTCCGAAACACTGAAGCTTTCTTT
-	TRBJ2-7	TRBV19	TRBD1	CASSIIPGQASYEQYF	TGTGCCAGTAGCATAATACCGGGACAGGCCTCCTACGAGCAGTACTTC
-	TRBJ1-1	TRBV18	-	CASSADRLAEAFF	TGTGCCAGCTCAGCGGACAGACTCGCTGAAGCTTTCTTT
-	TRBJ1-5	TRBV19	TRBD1	CASSMRAGGQKGRNQPQHF	TGTGCCAGTAGTATGAGGGCAGGGGGGCAAAAAGGGCGCAATCAGCCCCAGCATTTT
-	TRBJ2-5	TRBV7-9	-	CASTTGETQYF	TGTGCCAGCACTACTGGAGAGACCCAGTACTTC
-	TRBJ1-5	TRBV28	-	CASSLSDTNQPQHF	TGTGCCAGCAGTTTATCCGATACTAATCAGCCCCAGCATTTT
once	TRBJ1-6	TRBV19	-	CASSGQNSPLHF	TGTGCCAGTAGCGGACAAAATTCACCCCTCCACTTT
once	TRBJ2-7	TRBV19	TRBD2	CASTIPTGTTSYEQYF	TGTGCCAGTACCATCCCTACCGGGACTACGTCTTACGAGCAGTACTTC
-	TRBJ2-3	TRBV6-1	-	CASSVGRVGTDTQYF	TGTGCCAGCAGTGTTGGTAGGGTGGGCACAGATACGCAGTATTTT
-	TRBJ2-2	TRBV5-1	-	CASSLGGNTGELFF	TGCGCCAGCAGCTTAGGGGGTAACACCGGGGAGCTGTTTTTT
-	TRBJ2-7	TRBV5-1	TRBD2	CASSLEVAGGHEQYF	TGCGCCAGCAGCTTGGAGGTAGCGGGAGGACACGAGCAGTACTTC
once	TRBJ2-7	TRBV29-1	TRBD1	CSVTGTVNYEQYF	TGCAGCGTGACCGGGACAGTCAACTACGAGCAGTACTTC
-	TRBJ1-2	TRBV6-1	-	CASSQALISYGYTF	TGTGCCAGCAGTCAGGCATTGATAAGCTATGGCTACACCTTC